These 23 T cell receptor beta chains were sequenced from one sample in a study of shared clonotypes between healthy human individuals (dated by TCRdb to 2020 to 2022). The protocol used for the library was the immunoSEQ multiplex PCR assay. Held by TCRdb, this immuneACCESS table contains in-frame sequences only and omits some clones. Under half of the omission traces to an unresolved V gene where checked; the cause of the rest is unknown. The sample profile shows 2 million to 2.5 million clones; around 90% of them were found once. The ten largest clones add up to 0.3% to 0.45% of the sample. Sequenced: naive CD4+ T cells from PBMCs. The intended sense of this specimen's cell subset or site label: CD45RA+ positively selected. These receptors were obtained from a man aged 18 to 30 in good health. Some clones in this sample may be carry-over from other donors' samples.

This chain uses TRBV28 with TRBJ2-7; no clear D gene. Germline loops: CDR1 MDHEN, CDR2 SYDVKM. V was clipped by 2 bases and J by 2 bases, with 16 bases between them. This CDR3 comprises 16 residues. In nucleotides, the CDR3 is TGTGCCAGCAGTTTACTTGCCGGCCGACACCCCTACGAGCAGTACTTC. Its protein product is CASSLLAGRHPYEQYF. The whole variable domain, remainder taken from reference TRBV28 and TRBJ2-7, is DVKVTQSSRYLVKRTGEKVFLECVQDMDHENMFWYRQDPGLGLRLIYFSYDVKMKEKGDIPEGYSVSREKKERFSLILESASTNQTSMYLCASSLLAGRHPYEQYFGPGTRLTVT.

This sequence joins TRBV19 and TRBJ2-5, with 10 positions matching TRBD2. The CDR3 has 14 amino acids. Germline V CDR1 and CDR2: LNHDA, SQIVND (reference sequence). Losses at the gene ends were 3 bases for V and 4 bases for J; bases not matched to a gene: 2. The CDR3 region is CASSMIAGGETQYF. DNA for the CDR3: TGTGCCAGTAGTATGATAGCGGGAGGAGAGACCCAGTACTTC.

The chain carries TRBV28 and TRBJ2-7; the match to TRBD2 covers 14 bases. Germline lookup yields CDR1 MDHEN and CDR2 SYDVKM. Germline trimming cut 3 bases from V and 4 bases from J; bases unmatched to any gene: 2. CDR3 length: 15 amino acids. CDR3 protein: CASSFRTSGRYEQYF. In nucleotides, the CDR3 is TGTGCCAGCAGTTTTCGGACTAGCGGGAGGTACGAGCAGTACTTC.

In its sample, this clone was seen once. The rearrangement uses TRBV27 and TRBJ2-5; no firm D call. Trimming stripped 5 bases from V and 0 bases from J, with 10 bases between. The germline V gene encodes CDR1 MNHEY and CDR2 SMNVEV (reference sequence). This CDR3 region has 14 residues. The CDR3 is CASSPLDNQETQYF. CDR3 DNA: TGTGCCAGCAGTCCCCTAGACAACCAAGAGACCCAGTACTTC.

The gene calls are TRBV6-1 and TRBJ1-6; D call uncertain. The V and J ends lost 4 bases and 9 bases respectively, with 16 bases between them. Per germline, CDR1 MNHNS and CDR2 SASEGT. This CDR3 comprises 15 residues. The CDR3 sequence is CASSAREGEGSPLHF. CDR3 DNA sequence: TGTGCCAGCAGTGCCCGAGAGGGAGAGGGTTCACCCCTCCACTTT.

The CDR3 sequence: CASSLDRGPNYGYTF. CDR3 coding DNA: TGTGCCAGCTCACTAGACAGGGGGCCTAACTATGGCTACACCTTC. This chain uses TRBV18 with TRBJ1-2; 10 bases align to TRBD1. The trim removed 4 bases at V and 0 bases at J, leaving 2 bases unmatched. This CDR3 has 15 amino acids. The germline V gene encodes CDR1 KGHSH and CDR2 LQKENI.

This clone appeared once. One end of the junction does not line up with germline, which may come from a read error. At the DNA level, this CDR3 is encoded by other sequences in the same sample as well. The chain couples TRBV11-2 to TRBJ1-2, with D tentatively TRBD1 (6 bases). CDR1 and CDR2 (germline): SGHAT, FQNNGV. The CDR3 sequence is 16 residues long. The CDR3 region is CASSLGQAQGVGGYTF. CDR3 nucleotide sequence: TGTGCCAGCAGCTTAGGTCAAGCACAGGGAGTTGGCGGCTACACTTTC.

The V and J genes are TRBV5-4 and TRBJ1-1, with D hard to call. The CDR3 sequence is 12 residues long. Per the germline V gene, CDR1 is SGHNT and CDR2 is YYREEE (reference sequence). The germline V and J ends were trimmed by 0 bases and 6 bases, with 6 bases remaining between them. CDR3 protein: CASSLDFAEAFF. CDR3 bases: TGTGCCAGCAGCTTGGATTTCGCTGAAGCTTTCTTT. Supplemented by reference TRBV5-4 and TRBJ1-1, the full variable domain reads ETGVTQSPTHLIKTRGQQVTLRCSSQSGHNTVSWYQQALGQGPQFIFQYYREEENGRGNFPPRFSGLQFPNYSSELNVNALELDDSALYLCASSLDFAEAFFGQGTRLTVV.

V usage is TRBV15 and J usage is TRBJ1-5; 10 nucleotides line up with TRBD1. Trimming took 6 bases from V and 4 from J; bases not matched to a gene: 18. The CDR3 totals 19 residues. In germline, CDR1 is LNHNV, CDR2 YYDKDF (reference sequence). The CDR3 is CATSSPPGVGTGVNQPQHF. The CDR3 DNA is TGTGCCACCAGTTCTCCCCCGGGGGTCGGGACAGGGGTAAATCAGCCCCAGCATTTT.

The gene calls are TRBV9 and TRBJ2-5; no firm D call. The germline V gene has CDR1 SGDLS and CDR2 YYNGEE. V shed 0 bases and J shed 3 bases, with 6 bases lying between them. This CDR3 comprises 13 residues. The CDR3 loop is CASSVGKEETQYF. For the CDR3, the DNA is TGTGCCAGCAGCGTAGGAAAAGAAGAGACCCAGTACTTC.

The chain joins TRBV19 to TRBJ1-1; 7 positions agree with TRBD1. Germline V lookup: CDR1 LNHDA, CDR2 SQIVND (reference sequence). This CDR3 is built from 14 residues. Germline trimming cut 5 bases from V and 0 bases from J; bases unmatched to any gene: 3. The CDR3 sequence is CASSDREMNTEAFF. The DNA for the CDR3 is TGTGCCAGTAGTGACAGGGAGATGAACACTGAAGCTTTCTTT.

This chain connects TRBV18 to TRBJ2-2, with D maybe TRBD1 (6 bases). V lost 2 bases to trimming and J lost 1 base, with 14 bases between them. The germline V gene encodes CDR1 KGHSH and CDR2 LQKENI. The CDR3 spans 17 residues. CDR3 DNA: TGTGCCAGCTCACCATTAAGAGCCAGGGGGAACACCGGGGAGCTGTTTTTT. This translates into CASSPLRARGNTGELFF.

This clone was recorded once. The rearrangement links TRBV11-3 to TRBJ2-1, with 14 bases matching TRBD2. The J segment lost 9 bases and the V segment lost 5 bases, leaving 9 bases of the junction unmatched. The CDR3 totals 16 residues. The V gene's germline CDR1 is SGHNT and CDR2 YENEEA. The CDR3 region is CASSPRLAGGPTEQFF. The CDR3 bases are TGTGCCAGCAGCCCCAGACTAGCGGGAGGGCCCACTGAGCAGTTCTTC.

The chain employs TRBV11-2 and TRBJ1-2, with D possibly matching TRBD1 (5 bases). Germline V lookup: CDR1 SGHAT, CDR2 FQNNGV. The CDR3 contains 16 residues. Trimming removed 4 bases from V and 5 bases from J, with 20 bases in between. CDR3 amino acids: CASSSGFGLGDYGYTF. CDR3 nucleotide sequence: TGTGCCAGCAGCTCGGGATTTGGTTTAGGGGATTATGGCTACACCTTC.

A single count supports this clone. The V gene is TRBV7-6, the J gene TRBJ2-7, with D possibly being TRBD2 (5 bases). The V and J ends lost 1 base and 1 base respectively, with 17 bases between them. The CDR3 loop spans 17 amino acids. CDR1 is SGHVS, CDR2 FNYEAQ, per germline. The chain's CDR3 is CASSLGAPQRESYEQYF. CDR3 in DNA: TGTGCCAGCAGCTTAGGGGCCCCTCAGAGGGAGTCCTACGAGCAGTACTTC.

CDR3 sequence (DNA): TGTGCCAGCAGCTTGGCATTTGAGGGTGGCTACACCTTC. The encoded protein is CASSLAFEGGYTF. This chain links TRBV5-4 with TRBJ1-2, with no clear D. V was shortened by 0 bases and J by 7 bases, with 10 bases between the two germline ends. The CDR3 covers 13 residues. Germline-derived CDR1 and CDR2 are SGHNT and YYREEE (reference sequence).

The V call is TRBV27, the J call TRBJ1-5; perhaps TRBD1 as D (5 bases). The CDR3 is 15 residues long. V lost 3 bases, J lost 0 bases, and 9 bases lay in between. Germline CDR1 is MNHEY and CDR2 is SMNVEV (reference sequence). The CDR3 loop is CASSFNRISNQPQHF. Here the CDR3 DNA reads TGTGCCAGCAGTTTTAACAGGATTAGCAATCAGCCCCAGCATTTT.

V and J are TRBV7-2 and TRBJ1-1; 8 bases fit TRBD1. CDR3 length: 13 residues. Per germline, CDR1 SGHTA and CDR2 FQGNSA. The J segment lost 8 bases and the V segment lost 4 bases, leaving 6 bases of the junction unmatched. The CDR3 nucleotides are TGTGCCAGCAGCTCCAGGACAGGGAGGGAAGCTTTCTTT. Translation: CASSSRTGREAFF.

The rearrangement uses TRBV9 and TRBJ1-1, with D unclear. The CDR3 is made up of 13 amino acids. V lost 4 bases and J 10 bases, leaving 17 bases between the germline ends. Germline V gene lookup returns CDR1 SGDLS and CDR2 YYNGEE. CDR3 protein: CASSPEASWGAFF. The CDR3, as DNA: TGTGCCAGCAGCCCAGAGGCCTCCTGGGGAGCTTTCTTT. Looking up the rest from reference TRBV9 and TRBJ1-1 gives the full variable domain: DSGVTQTPKHLITATGQRVTLRCSPRSGDLSVYWYQQSLDQGLQFLIQYYNGEERAKGNILERFSAQQFPDLHSELNLSSLELGDSALYFCASSPEASWGAFFGQGTRLTVV.

The chain is built from TRBV19 and TRBJ2-2; possibly TRBD1 or TRBD2 for D (5 bases each). The CDR3 loop spans 18 amino acids. V was cut by 4 bases and J by 4 bases, with 22 bases left in between. The germline gives CDR1 LNHDA, CDR2 SQIVND (reference sequence). This CDR3 reads CASSTLGAKTPITGELFF. CDR3 DNA: TGTGCCAGTAGTACTCTCGGGGCCAAAACCCCGATCACCGGGGAGCTGTTTTTT. The whole variable domain, remainder taken from reference TRBV19 and TRBJ2-2, is DGGITQSPKYLFRKEGQNVTLSCEQNLNHDAMYWYRQDPGQGLRLIYYSQIVNDFQKGDIAEGYSVSREKKESFPLTVTSAQKNPTAFYLCASSTLGAKTPITGELFFGEGSRLTVL.

This chain connects TRBV18 to TRBJ1-5; D not resolved. Germline CDR1 KGHSH, CDR2 LQKENI. There are 15 residues in the CDR3. The ends were cut back, 1 base at V and 6 bases at J, with 13 bases in the middle. The CDR3 here is CASSPREEDGQPQHF. The DNA of the CDR3 is TGTGCCAGCTCACCACGGGAGGAGGACGGTCAGCCCCAGCATTTT.

The chain employs TRBV5-1 and TRBJ2-1; D possibly corresponds to TRBD1 (6 bases). This CDR3 has 15 residues. Looked up from germline, CDR1 is SGHRS and CDR2 is YFSETQ. The germline V and J ends were trimmed by 4 bases and 3 bases, with 14 bases remaining between them. The CDR3 protein is CASSTGQLVYNEQFF. CDR3 DNA: TGCGCCAGCAGCACTGGACAGCTAGTCTACAATGAGCAGTTCTTC.

Comment on this clone: Within the sample, other DNA sequences also encode this same CDR3. The CDR3: CATSRDRDRTYEQYF. Here the CDR3 DNA reads TGTGCCACCAGCAGAGACCGGGACAGGACCTACGAGCAGTACTTC. J is TRBJ2-7 and V is TRBV15; TRBD1 matches at 8 bases. From germline, CDR1 is LNHNV and CDR2 YYDKDF (reference sequence). The J segment lost 2 bases and the V segment lost 0 bases, leaving 3 bases of the junction unmatched. This CDR3 is built from 15 residues.